The next 25 T cell receptor beta chains were all read from a single sample in a study of immune evolution from preneoplasia to lung adenocarcinoma. Only in-frame clones appear in the TCRdb table, and some are missing; sequencing was by immunoSEQ multiplex PCR. The table shows some 15,000 clones, with approximately 86% occurring only once. Sequenced input: FFPE invasive lung adenocarcinoma tissue. All receptors derive from a person aged 65 to 85 with invasive lung adenocarcinoma.

As concerns this clone: In the same sample, other DNA sequences code for this CDR3. The chain joins TRBV6-5 to TRBJ1-1, with D perhaps matching TRBD1 (6 bases). Trimming pared 2 bases from V and 5 bases from J, leaving 9 bases between. The CDR3 runs 13 residues. CDR1 and CDR2 (germline): MNHEY, SVGAGI. The CDR3 nucleotides read TGTGCCAGCAGTTACGGTCAGGGGACTGAAGCTTTCTTT. It is translated as CASSYGQGTEAFF.

As regards this clone: Compared with germline, one end of the junction differs, possibly owing to a read error. V and J are TRBV5-8 and TRBJ1-1; D might be TRBD1 (5 bases). The germline CDR1 and CDR2 sequences are SGHTS and YDEGEE. The CDR3 sequence is 14 residues long. The CDR3, as DNA: TGTGCCAGCAGCTTGGGAGGGACGAACACTAAAGCTTTCTTT. Its protein is CASSLGGTNTKAFF.

In its sample, this clone was seen a few times. This chain uses TRBV19 with TRBJ1-5, with TRBD1 matching 10 bases. The CDR3 spans 15 residues. Trimming removed 1 base from V and 7 bases from J; junction bases left unmatched: 4. CDR1 and CDR2 (germline): LNHDA, SQIVND (reference sequence). This CDR3 is CASSIGTGGTQPQHF. CDR3 DNA: TGTGCCAGTAGTATAGGGACAGGGGGGACCCAGCCCCAGCATTTT.

The chain has TRBV7-9 and TRBJ1-5, with D maybe TRBD1 (5 bases). The V gene lost 3 bases and the J gene lost 2 bases, with 8 bases spanning the gap. Per the germline V gene, CDR1 is SEHNR and CDR2 is FQNEAQ (reference sequence). The CDR3 covers 14 residues. The CDR3 DNA reads as TGTGCCAGCAGCTTTCCAGGGCGCAATCAGCCCCAGCATTTT. This gives the protein CASSFPGRNQPQHF.

The chain links TRBV21-1 to TRBJ1-5. TRBV21-1 is labeled a pseudogene. The length of the CDR3 is 16 residues. CDR3 sequence (DNA): TGTGCCAGCAGGACCATCCGGGGGCAGGGAGGTCAGCCCCAGCATTTT. This codes for CASRTIRGQGGQPQHF.

This clone has just one count. The chain joins TRBV27 to TRBJ2-1, with 9 bases matching TRBD2. J gave up 9 bases and V 4 bases, and 4 bases lay outside the gene matches. This CDR3 is built from 13 residues. Per the germline V gene, CDR1 is MNHEY and CDR2 is SMNVEV (reference sequence). The chain's CDR3 is CASSSPGLAEQFF. DNA for the CDR3: TGTGCCAGCAGTTCCCCGGGACTAGCTGAGCAGTTCTTC.

This sequence joins TRBV28 and TRBJ2-5, with 9 bases matching TRBD2. CDR3 length: 16 residues. With V trimmed by 4 bases and J by 5 bases, 11 bases remained unmatched. In germline, CDR1 is MDHEN, CDR2 SYDVKM. CDR3 nucleotides: TGTGCCAGCAGTTCCATCAGGCGGGGGGGCAGCGAGACCCAGTACTTC. Translation gives CASSSIRRGGSETQYF.

CDR3: CASSPRLTGEQYF. The CDR3 bases are TGTGCCAGCAGCCCCCGACTAACGGGCGAGCAGTACTTC. This chain uses TRBV9 with TRBJ2-7, with a tentative D call TRBD2 (5 bases). The V gene's germline CDR1 is SGDLS and CDR2 YYNGEE. With 4 bases removed from V and 6 bases from J, the gap between germline ends came to 14 bases. This CDR3 region has 13 residues.

The chain uses TRBV18 and TRBJ2-3, with D tentatively TRBD1 (6 bases). Trimming left V 6 bases short and J 1 base short, with 14 bases between. Per germline, CDR1 KGHSH and CDR2 LQKENI. CDR3 length: 15 residues. The CDR3 sequence is CASSLRGTGTDTQYF. In nucleotides, the CDR3 is TGTGCCAGCTCTCTCAGGGGTACTGGCACAGATACGCAGTATTTT.

This chain links TRBV9 with TRBJ2-3, with unresolved D. The germline gives CDR1 SGDLS, CDR2 YYNGEE. V lost 0 bases and J lost 4, with 12 bases in between. CDR3 length: 15 amino acids. In nucleotides, the CDR3 is TGTGCCAGCAGCGTAGATCCGGGTTTGGCAGATACGCAGTATTTT. Amino acid sequence: CASSVDPGLADTQYF.

J is TRBJ2-2 and V is TRBV7-6, with D tentatively TRBD2 (5 bases). The CDR3 has 13 amino acids. Germline V gives CDR1 SGHVS, CDR2 FNYEAQ. Trimming removed 1 base from V and 5 bases from J, with 5 bases in between. For the CDR3, the DNA is TGTGCCAGCAGCTTAGGCGGGACCGGGGAGCTGTTTTTT. Translated: CASSLGGTGELFF.

V and J are TRBV7-9 and TRBJ1-4; TRBD1 agrees at 8 bases. The CDR3 covers 15 residues. Looked up from germline, CDR1 is SEHNR and CDR2 is FQNEAQ (reference sequence). With V trimmed by 6 bases and J by 4 bases, 7 bases remained unmatched. The CDR3 DNA reads as TGTGCCAGCAGTACCTGGACAGGGCTTAATGAAAAACTGTTTTTT. This gives the protein CASSTWTGLNEKLFF. The variable domain in full, completed from reference TRBV7-9 and TRBJ1-4, reads DTGVSQNPRHKITKRGQNVTFRCDPISEHNRLYWYRQTLGQGPEFLTYFQNEAQLEKSRLLSDRFSAERPKGSFSTLEIQRTEQGDSAMYLCASSTWTGLNEKLFFGSGTQLSVL.

The chain carries TRBV7-8 and TRBJ2-5; 9 bases fit TRBD1. This CDR3 has 16 amino acids. Germline assignment: CDR1 SGHVS and CDR2 FQNEAQ. The J segment lost 3 bases and the V segment lost 5 bases, leaving 10 bases of the junction unmatched. CDR3 in DNA: TGTGCCAGCAGCAGTCCCCGAGGGACAGGGAAAGAGACCCAGTACTTC. This gives the protein CASSSPRGTGKETQYF.

V gene TRBV5-1 combines with J gene TRBJ1-1, with D possibly matching TRBD1 (5 bases). The germline V and J ends were trimmed by 2 bases and 8 bases, with 16 bases remaining between them. Germline CDR1 and CDR2: SGHRS and YFSETQ. This CDR3 is 14 amino acids long. CDR3 DNA sequence: TGCGCCAGCAGCTTTGGGGACTCCGGGCAAGAAGCTTTCTTT. Translated, it gives CASSFGDSGQEAFF.

V and J are TRBV9 and TRBJ2-2; no clear D. V dropped 1 base and J dropped 0 bases, with 4 bases sitting between them. Per germline, CDR1 SGDLS and CDR2 YYNGEE. This CDR3 is 14 amino acids long. CDR3 sequence: CASSVTSNTGELFF. The CDR3 DNA follows: TGTGCCAGCAGCGTAACCTCGAACACCGGGGAGCTGTTTTTT.

The chain carries TRBV30 and TRBJ1-2; 9 nucleotides align to TRBD1. Losses at the gene ends were 7 bases for V and 7 bases for J; bases not matched to a gene: 10. Per germline, CDR1 GTSNPN and CDR2 SVGIG (reference sequence). There are 13 residues in the CDR3. The CDR3 here is CASPGQGYSGYTF. The CDR3 region has the DNA TGTGCCTCGCCGGGACAGGGTTACAGTGGCTACACCTTC.

This clone was counted between two and nine times. The chain links TRBV9 to TRBJ2-5, with 7 positions matching TRBD1. This CDR3 contains 16 residues. Germline CDR1 reads SGDLS; CDR2 reads YYNGEE. With 3 bases clipped from V and 1 base from J, the junction kept 9 bases outside the gene matches. The CDR3 DNA follows: TGTGCCAGCAGCGCCACCGGGACAGCTGTCCAAGAGACCCAGTACTTC. It is translated as CASSATGTAVQETQYF.

This sequence joins TRBV2 and TRBJ2-2; a weak D match, TRBD1 (5 bases). Germline CDR1 SNHLY, CDR2 FYNNEI. Trimming took 4 bases from V and 2 from J, leaving 11 bases between them. The CDR3 loop spans 15 amino acids. DNA of the CDR3: TGTGCCAGCAGTGTCGGACAACTAAACACCGGGGAGCTGTTTTTT. Translated, it gives CASSVGQLNTGELFF. Combining the CDR3 with reference TRBV2 and TRBJ2-2 gives the whole variable domain EPEVTQTPSHQVTQMGQEVILRCVPISNHLYFYWYRQILGQKVEFLVSFYNNEISEKSEIFDDQFSVERPDGSNFTLKIRSTKLEDSAMYFCASSVGQLNTGELFFGEGSRLTVL.

The V call is TRBV28, the J call TRBJ2-2; tentative D call: TRBD2 (5 bases). Trimming stripped 6 bases from V and 3 bases from J, with 14 bases between. The V gene's germline CDR1 is MDHEN and CDR2 SYDVKM. The CDR3 runs 15 residues. The CDR3 nucleotides read TGTGCCAGCAGCATCGGAGGAACCGACACCGGGGAGCTGTTTTTT. Protein product: CASSIGGTDTGELFF.

The chain recombines TRBV6-6 with TRBJ1-2; no firm D call. The CDR3 covers 13 residues. Germline assignment: CDR1 MNHNY and CDR2 SVGAGI (reference sequence). V shed 5 bases and J shed 9 bases, with 16 bases lying between them. The CDR3: CASSTGVGRSYTF. The CDR3 coding sequence is TGTGCCAGCAGTACCGGGGTGGGGAGGAGCTACACCTTC.

The rearrangement links TRBV4-1 to TRBJ2-7; D gene unclear. The V gene's germline CDR1 is MGHRA and CDR2 YSYEKL. The V end was cut by 1 base, the J end by 2 bases, with 9 bases between. The CDR3 covers 14 residues. CDR3 sequence (DNA): TGCGCCAGCAGCCAAGGGCCCCCGACCTACGAGCAGTACTTC. Its protein product is CASSQGPPTYEQYF.

The CDR3 loop reads CASSPDRLSTDTQYF. CDR3 DNA sequence: TGTGCCAGCAGTCCAGACAGGCTCAGCACAGATACGCAGTATTTT. This chain links TRBV7-3 with TRBJ2-3; maybe TRBD1 (6 bases). V lost 6 bases to trimming and J lost 0 bases, with 13 bases between them. This CDR3 has 15 amino acids. CDR1 is SGHTA and CDR2 is FQGTGA in the germline V gene.

This CDR3 is CASSLQLTLNQPQHF. DNA of the CDR3: TGTGCCAGCAGTTTACAGCTCACGCTAAATCAGCCCCAGCATTTT. The chain links TRBV28 to TRBJ1-5; D uncertain. CDR3 size: 15 residues. V was shortened by 2 bases and J by 4 bases, with 12 bases between the two germline ends. CDR1 is MDHEN and CDR2 is SYDVKM in the germline V gene. The full variable domain, in which reference TRBV28 and TRBJ1-5 provide the parts outside the CDR3, is DVKVTQSSRYLVKRTGEKVFLECVQDMDHENMFWYRQDPGLGLRLIYFSYDVKMKEKGDIPEGYSVSREKKERFSLILESASTNQTSMYLCASSLQLTLNQPQHFGDGTRLSIL.

The V call is TRBV29-1, the J call TRBJ2-1; no clear D gene. In germline, CDR1 is SQVTM, CDR2 ANQGSEA. Between the trimmed V and J ends, which lost 4 bases and 10 bases, there was a span of 5 bases. The CDR3 length is 9 residues. The CDR3 here is CSVGWEQFF. In DNA form, the CDR3 reads TGCAGCGTTGGTTGGGAGCAGTTCTTC.

The V call is TRBV6-1, the J call TRBJ2-7; no clear D. The CDR3 extends over 10 amino acids. CDR1 is MNHNS and CDR2 is SASEGT in the germline V gene. Trimming removed 3 bases from V and 3 bases from J, with 0 bases in between. Here the CDR3 DNA reads TGTGCCAGCAGTGACTACGAGCAGTACTTC. This translates into CASSDYEQYF.